The source of this TCR beta chain is a study of cytomegalovirus exposure and HLA in healthy donors. Looking at the study overall: Ancestry clustering placed more than 80% of around 400 genotyped donors in the Caucasian-associated cluster. Study-wide results and limits: Cytomegalovirus-associated status was assigned to about 150 TCR beta chains. Later analysis identified around 15,000 TCR beta sequences associated with HLA alleles, using a false discovery rate threshold of 0.05. Accurate prediction of most subjects' HLA-A and HLA-B alleles from TCR beta sequences was reported.

Researchers ran the PCR with 60 Vbeta and 13 Jbeta primers. Some clones are missing from TCRdb's copy, which holds only in-frame ones; the method was immunoSEQ multiplex PCR. The table records over 110,000 clones, about three quarters of them present only once. Concerning this clone: Antigen unknown.

CDR1 is MNHEY, CDR2 SMNVEV, per germline (reference sequence). This CDR3 is built from 17 residues. After removal of 0 bases from V and 4 bases from J, the junction contained 9 bases not matched to a gene. Source material: PBMCs. The TCR sequence derives from a woman between 40 and 55 years old in good health and CMV-seronegative. The chain links TRBV27 to TRBJ2-5; 9 positions agree with TRBD2. The CDR3 loop is CASSLSAGGLERETQYF. CDR3 bases: TGTGCCAGCAGTTTATCGGCGGGGGGGCTTGAGAGAGAGACCCAGTACTTC.